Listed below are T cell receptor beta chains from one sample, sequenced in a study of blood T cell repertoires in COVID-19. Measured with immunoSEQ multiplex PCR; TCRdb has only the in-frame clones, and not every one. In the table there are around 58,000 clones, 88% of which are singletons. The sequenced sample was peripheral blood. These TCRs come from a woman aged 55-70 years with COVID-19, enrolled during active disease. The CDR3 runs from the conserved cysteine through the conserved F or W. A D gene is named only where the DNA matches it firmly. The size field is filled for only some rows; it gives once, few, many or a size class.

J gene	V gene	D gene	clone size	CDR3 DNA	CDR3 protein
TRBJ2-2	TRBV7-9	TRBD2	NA	TGTGCCAGCAGCCCCAAAGCCCCTAGCGGGGGAACGGGCGGGGAGCTGTTTTTT	CASSPKAPSGGTGGELFF
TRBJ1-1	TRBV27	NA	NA	TGTGCCAGCAGTTCGGGGGATTACGCCACTGAAGCTTTCTTT	CASSSGDYATEAFF
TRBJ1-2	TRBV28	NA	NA	TGTGCCAGCAGGGGGAAAACAGGGAGCCTTTGGTATGGCTACACCTTC	CASRGKTGSLWYGYTF
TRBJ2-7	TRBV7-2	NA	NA	TGTGCCAGCAGCCTAGCAGGAGACAGTACCTACGAGCAGTACTTC	CASSLAGDSTYEQYF
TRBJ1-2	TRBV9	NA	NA	TGTGCCAGCAGCCGCCGGGGGGATCATTATGGCTACACCTTC	CASSRRGDHYGYTF
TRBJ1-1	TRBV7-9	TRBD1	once	TGTGCCAGCAGCGTAGGGACAGTGGGTGAAGCTTTCTTT	CASSVGTVGEAFF
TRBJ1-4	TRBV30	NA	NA	TGTGCCTGGAGTCCCCGACAGGCTAATGAAAAACTGTTTTTT	CAWSPRQANEKLFF
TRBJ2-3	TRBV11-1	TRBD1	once	TGTGCCAGCAGCTGGAGGGGACAGGGGTCCACAGATACGCAGTATTTT	CASSWRGQGSTDTQYF
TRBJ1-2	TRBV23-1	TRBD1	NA	TGCGCCAGCAGTCAACCACAGGGGGAAGACTATGGCTACACCTTC	CASSQPQGEDYGYTF
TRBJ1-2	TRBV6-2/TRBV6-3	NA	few	TGTGCCAGCAGTTACCTAGTGAGGGCGCCTAACCCTACCTCTAACTATGGCTACACCTTC	CASSYLVRAPNPTSNYGYTF
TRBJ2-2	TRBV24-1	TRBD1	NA	TGTGCCACCAGTGATCCCCGGACAGGATGGTTGACCGGGGAGCTGTTTTTT	CATSDPRTGWLTGELFF
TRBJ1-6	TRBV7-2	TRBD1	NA	TGTGCCAGCAGCCCCCAGGGGGAATCACCCCTCCACTTT	CASSPQGESPLHF
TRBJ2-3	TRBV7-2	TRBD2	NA	TGTGCCAGCAGTTTATTTGGTAGCGGGAGTTCCTTCACAGATACGCAGTATTTT	CASSLFGSGSSFTDTQYF
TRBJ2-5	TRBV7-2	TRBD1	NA	TGTGCCAGCAGCTTATATGGACAGGGGCCATCCCTACAAGAGACCCAGTACTTC	CASSLYGQGPSLQETQYF
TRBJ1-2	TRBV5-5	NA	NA	TGTGCCAGCAGTAGACAGCCTACCTATGGCTACACCTTC	CASSRQPTYGYTF
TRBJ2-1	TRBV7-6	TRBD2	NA	TGTGCCAGCAGCTTACTTGGGTTACTAGCGACGGTTGGCAATGAGCAGTTCTTC	CASSLLGLLATVGNEQFF
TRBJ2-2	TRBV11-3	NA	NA	TGTGCCAGCAGCTTTCAGTTCTCCGACACCGGGGAGCTGTTTTTT	CASSFQFSDTGELFF
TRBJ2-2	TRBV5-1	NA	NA	TGCGCCAGCAGCTTGGCCGGCGGGCGTACCGGGGAGCTGTTTTTT	CASSLAGGRTGELFF
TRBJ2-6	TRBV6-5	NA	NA	TGTGCCAGCATTGGAGGCTCTGGGGCCAACGTCCTGACTTTC	CASIGGSGANVLTF
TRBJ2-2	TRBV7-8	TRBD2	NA	TGTGCCAGCAGCAAAGGGACTAGCGCGAACACCGGGGAGCTGTTTTTT	CASSKGTSANTGELFF
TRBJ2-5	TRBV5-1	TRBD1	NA	TGCGCCAGCAGCTCGCTGGGACAGGGGGTTGGAGAGACCCAGTACTTC	CASSSLGQGVGETQYF
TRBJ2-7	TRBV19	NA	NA	TGTGCCAGTTCAAGCCTACTTACCTACGAGCAGTACTTC	CASSSLLTYEQYF
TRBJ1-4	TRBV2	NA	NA	TGTGCCAGCAGTGCGGACAGAAATGAAAAACTGTTTTTT	CASSADRNEKLFF
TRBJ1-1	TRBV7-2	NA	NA	TGTGCCAGCAGCTTAGCGGCGGATACCAAAGCTTTCTTT	CASSLAADTKAFF
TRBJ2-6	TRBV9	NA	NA	TGTGCCAGCAGCGTAGTCGGGGGCTCTGGGGCCAACGTCCTGACTTTC	CASSVVGGSGANVLTF
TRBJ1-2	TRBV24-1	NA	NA	TGTGCCACCAGTCCAGCGGGGGACTATGGCTACACCTTC	CATSPAGDYGYTF
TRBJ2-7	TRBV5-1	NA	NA	TGCGCCAGCAGCTTGGCCGAGGACTACGAGCAGTACTTC	CASSLAEDYEQYF
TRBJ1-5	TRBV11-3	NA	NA	TGTGCCAGCAGCTCCGGGGTAGAGCCCCAGCATTTT	CASSSGVEPQHF
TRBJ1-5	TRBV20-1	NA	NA	TGCAGTGCTAGTTTCCTCGGGAGCGAACATCAGCCCCAGCATTTT	CSASFLGSEHQPQHF